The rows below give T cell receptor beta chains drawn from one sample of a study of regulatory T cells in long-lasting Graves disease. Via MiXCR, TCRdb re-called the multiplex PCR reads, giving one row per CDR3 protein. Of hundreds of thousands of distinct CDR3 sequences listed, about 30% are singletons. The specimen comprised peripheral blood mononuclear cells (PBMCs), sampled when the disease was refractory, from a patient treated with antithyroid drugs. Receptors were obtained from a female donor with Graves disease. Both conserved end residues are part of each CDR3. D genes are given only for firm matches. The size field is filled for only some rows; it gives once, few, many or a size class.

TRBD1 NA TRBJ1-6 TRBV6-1 CASSTSRDRNSPLHF TGTGCCAGCAGTACGTCCCGGGACAGAAATTCACCCCTCCACTTT
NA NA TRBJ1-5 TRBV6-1 CASSMDPGGNQPQHF TGTGCCAGCAGTATGGACCCAGGGGGCAATCAGCCCCAGCATTTT
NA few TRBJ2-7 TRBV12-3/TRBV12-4 CASSSRGRRGREQYF TGTGCCAGCAGTTCCCGTGGGAGGCGGGGGCGCGAGCAGTACTTC
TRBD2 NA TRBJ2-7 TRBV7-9 CAAASGVDEQYF TGTGCCGCGGCTAGCGGGGTCGACGAGCAGTACTTC
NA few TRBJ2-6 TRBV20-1 CSATTGNSGANVLTF TGCAGTGCTACCACAGGAAACTCTGGGGCCAACGTCCTGACTTTC
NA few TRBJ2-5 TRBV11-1 CASSPPQGRVETQYF TGTGCCAGCAGCCCTCCCCAGGGCCGAGTGGAGACCCAGTACTTC
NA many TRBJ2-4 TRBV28 CASRRWEEDIQYF TGTGCCAGCAGACGGTGGGAGGAAGACATTCAGTACTTC
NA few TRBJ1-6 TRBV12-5 CASGLVQVSSSYNSPLHF TGTGCTAGTGGTTTGGTACAAGTGTCGAGCTCCTATAATTCACCCCTCCACTTT
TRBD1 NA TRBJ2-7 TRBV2 CASRADRRYSYEQYF TGTGCCAGCAGGGCGGACAGGAGATACTCCTACGAGCAGTACTTC
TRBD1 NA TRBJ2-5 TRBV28 CASSSGTGDRETQYF TGTGCCAGCAGTTCTGGGACAGGGGATCGAGAGACCCAGTACTTC
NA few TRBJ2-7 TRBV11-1 CASSLGSSGNYSYEQYF TGTGCCAGCAGCTTAGGAAGTAGCGGAAACTACTCCTACGAGCAGTACTTC
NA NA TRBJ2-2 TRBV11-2 CASSPPGQTNTGELFF TGTGCCAGCAGTCCTCCGGGACAAACGAACACCGGGGAGCTGTTTTTT
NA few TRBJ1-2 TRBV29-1 CSVEDWKGRAYGYTF TGCAGCGTTGAAGACTGGAAGGGCAGGGCCTATGGCTACACCTTC
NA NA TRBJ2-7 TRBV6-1 CASRRLSRAGVEQYF TGTGCCAGCAGACGCCTTTCTCGGGCAGGGGTGGAGCAGTACTTC
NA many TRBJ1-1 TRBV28 CASSPGGSGTEAFF TGTGCCAGCAGTCCTGGGGGCTCGGGCACTGAAGCTTTCTTT
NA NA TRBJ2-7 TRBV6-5 CASSYRAGSSYEQYF TGTGCCAGCAGTTACCGGGCAGGCAGCTCCTACGAGCAGTACTTC
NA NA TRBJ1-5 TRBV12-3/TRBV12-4 CASSLSRVGQPQHF TGTGCCAGCAGTCTAAGCAGGGTAGGCCAGCCCCAGCATTTT
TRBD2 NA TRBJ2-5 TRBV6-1 CASRLADFQETQYF TGTGCCAGCAGACTAGCGGACTTCCAAGAGACCCAGTACTTC
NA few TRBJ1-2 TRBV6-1 CASSLWVDALSAYGYTF TGTGCCAGCAGCTTGTGGGTCGACGCTTTGTCTGCGTATGGCTACACCTTC
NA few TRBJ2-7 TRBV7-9 CASSSLRMEQYF TGTGCCAGCAGCTCTTTACGAATGGAGCAGTACTTC
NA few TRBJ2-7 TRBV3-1 CASSQDWGHHEQYF TGTGCCAGCAGCCAAGATTGGGGACACCACGAGCAGTACTTC
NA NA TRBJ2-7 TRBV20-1 CSARTPDGNEQYF TGCAGTGCTCGAACTCCGGACGGGAACGAGCAGTACTTC
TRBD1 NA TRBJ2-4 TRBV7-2 CASSLIGTGVNIQYF TGTGCCAGCAGCTTAATAGGGACAGGCGTAAACATTCAGTACTTC
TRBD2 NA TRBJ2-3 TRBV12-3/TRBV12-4 CASSLAFASGGPYLSQYF TGTGCCAGCAGTTTAGCATTCGCGTCGGGAGGGCCCTATTTGTCGCAGTATTTT
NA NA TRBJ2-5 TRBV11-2 CASSQLRDGRGKETQYF TGTGCCAGCAGCCAACTACGTGACGGGAGAGGAAAAGAGACCCAGTACTTC
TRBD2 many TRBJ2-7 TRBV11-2 CASSGLASYEQYF TGTGCCAGCTCGGGACTAGCTTCCTACGAGCAGTACTTC
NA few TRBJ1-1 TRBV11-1 CASSFRNGPSTEAFF TGTGCCAGCAGCTTCCGGAACGGGCCGAGCACTGAAGCTTTCTTT
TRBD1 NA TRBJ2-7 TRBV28 CASSPLDRVREQYF TGTGCCAGCAGTCCTTTGGACAGGGTGAGGGAGCAGTACTTC
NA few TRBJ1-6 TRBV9 CASSVVADGNSPLHF TGTGCCAGCAGCGTAGTCGCTGATGGGAATTCACCCCTCCACTTT
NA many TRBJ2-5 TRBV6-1 CASSRDLAQETQYF TGTGCCAGCAGCAGGGACTTGGCTCAAGAGACCCAGTACTTC
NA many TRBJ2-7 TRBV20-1 CSARAGTDSYEQYF TGCAGTGCTAGAGCCGGGACGGACTCCTACGAGCAGTACTTC
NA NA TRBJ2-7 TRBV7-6 CASSPHLAYEQYF TGTGCCAGCAGCCCTCACCTGGCTTACGAGCAGTACTTC
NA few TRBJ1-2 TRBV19 CASSNVGIYGYTF TGTGCCAGTAGTAACGTCGGTATCTATGGCTACACCTTC
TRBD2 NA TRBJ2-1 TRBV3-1 CASSQTSAGTYNEQFF TGTGCCAGCAGCCAGACTAGCGCAGGCACCTACAATGAGCAGTTCTTC
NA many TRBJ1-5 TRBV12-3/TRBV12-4 CASSAGGQPQHF TGTGCCAGCAGTGCAGGTGGGCAGCCCCAGCATTTT
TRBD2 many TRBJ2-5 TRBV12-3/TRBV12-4 CASSFRREGPGETQYF TGTGCCAGCAGTTTTCGGCGGGAGGGCCCGGGAGAGACCCAGTACTTC
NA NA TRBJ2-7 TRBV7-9 CASSFEGTYEQYF TGTGCCAGCAGCTTTGAGGGTACCTACGAGCAGTACTTC
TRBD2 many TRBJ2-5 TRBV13 CASSLRLAGVQETQYF TGTGCCAGCAGCTTAAGACTAGCGGGAGTCCAAGAGACCCAGTACTTC
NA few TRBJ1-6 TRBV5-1 CASSPPGQIDSPLHF TGTGCCAGCAGCCCGCCCGGACAGATAGATTCACCCCTCCACTTT
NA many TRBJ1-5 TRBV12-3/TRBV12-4 CASSLGQGIQPQHF TGTGCCAGCAGTTTGGGGCAGGGCATTCAGCCCCAGCATTTT
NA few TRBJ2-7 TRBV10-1 CASSESAGDYEQYF TGCGCCAGCAGTGAGTCGGCAGGGGACTACGAGCAGTACTTC
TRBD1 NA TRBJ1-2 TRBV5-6 CASSLIDRVGGGYTF TGTGCCAGCAGCTTGATCGACAGGGTTGGCGGTGGCTACACCTTC
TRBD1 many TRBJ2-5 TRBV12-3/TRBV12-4 CASSPIEGAIQETQYF TGTGCCAGCAGTCCCATCGAGGGGGCAATCCAAGAGACCCAGTACTTC
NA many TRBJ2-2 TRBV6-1 CASSRTWNTGELFF TGTGCCAGCAGCAGGACTTGGAACACCGGGGAGCTGTTTTTT
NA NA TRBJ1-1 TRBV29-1 CSVYQGSTEAFF TGCAGCGTGTATCAGGGGTCCACTGAAGCTTTCTTT
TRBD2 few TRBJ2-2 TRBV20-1 CSAPSGDNTGELFF TGCAGTGCTCCTAGCGGGGACAACACCGGGGAGCTGTTTTTT
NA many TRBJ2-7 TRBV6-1 CASSVETRYEQYF TGTGCCAGCAGTGTGGAGACCCGGTACGAGCAGTACTTC